These 18 T cell receptor beta chains were all obtained from the same sample, sequenced in a study of cytomegalovirus exposure and HLA in healthy donors. The study ran its PCR with 60 Vbeta and 13 Jbeta primers. TCRdb's copy holds only in-frame clones and misses some; the assay was immunoSEQ multiplex PCR. The sample yields approximately 140,000 clones, 75% to 85% seen once. Sequenced: PBMCs. These receptors all come from a human donor in good health.

The count of this clone is one. This chain links TRBV4-3 with TRBJ2-1; D ambiguous. Germline V gene lookup returns CDR1 LGHNA and CDR2 YSLEER. This CDR3 has 16 residues. Trimming took off 3 bases at V and 3 bases at J, with 15 bases between the two ends. The CDR3 here is CASSHIDGGIYNEQFF. In DNA form, the CDR3 reads TGCGCCAGCAGCCACATAGACGGCGGAATCTACAATGAGCAGTTCTTC.

The rearrangement uses TRBV5-6 and TRBJ1-1; 7 nucleotides match TRBD1. Germline V CDR1 and CDR2: SGHDT, YYEEEE. The junction had 3 bases not matched to a gene; V was cut back by 3 bases and J by 1 base. The CDR3 consists of 14 residues. The CDR3, as DNA: TGTGCCAGCAGCTGGAACAGGGGGAACACTGAAGCTTTCTTT. Encoded protein: CASSWNRGNTEAFF.

This chain links TRBV6-1 with TRBJ2-3, with 7 bases aligning to TRBD2. CDR1 is MNHNS, CDR2 SASEGT, per germline. V gave up 6 bases and J gave up 2 bases; unmatched junction bases: 8. The CDR3 has 15 residues. The CDR3 reads CASRPELAVTDTQYF. CDR3 in DNA: TGTGCCAGCAGGCCTGAGCTAGCGGTCACAGATACGCAGTATTTT.

The chain is built from TRBV5-1 and TRBJ1-2; D remains ambiguous. V was cut by 0 bases and J by 2 bases, with 8 bases left in between. Germline V gene sequence: CDR1 SGHRS, CDR2 YFSETQ. CDR3 length equals 14 residues. CDR3 nucleotides: TGCGCCAGCAGCTTGGATATTTCCAACTATGGCTACACCTTC. It specifies CASSLDISNYGYTF.

The chain couples TRBV12-5 to TRBJ1-6; D unresolved. The V end was cut by 0 bases, the J end by 3 bases, with 6 bases between. The CDR3 sequence is 15 residues long. Looked up from germline, CDR1 is LGHNT and CDR2 is FRNRAP. CDR3 sequence reads: CASGLVRSYNSPLHF. The CDR3 coding sequence is TGTGCTAGTGGTTTGGTACGTAGCTATAATTCACCCCTCCACTTT.

The gene calls are TRBV4-3 and TRBJ2-1; possible D gene TRBD2, 5 bases. V was cut by 0 bases and J by 9 bases, with 12 bases left in between. The length of the CDR3 is 14 residues. Germline CDR1 reads LGHNA; CDR2 reads YSLEER. CDR3 DNA: TGCGCCAGCAGCCAAGACCCTAGCTCCGGTGAGCAGTTCTTC. Encoded protein: CASSQDPSSGEQFF.

Only a few counts were recorded for this clone. V is TRBV2 and J is TRBJ2-1; the D gene is possibly TRBD1 (5 bases). The ends were cut back, 2 bases at V and 6 bases at J, with 11 bases in the middle. CDR1 is SNHLY and CDR2 is FYNNEI in the germline V gene. CDR3 length equals 14 residues. This CDR3 reads CASSERAQGNEQFF. CDR3 coding DNA: TGTGCCAGCAGTGAAAGAGCGCAGGGCAATGAGCAGTTCTTC.

The chain uses TRBV6-5 and TRBJ2-7, with D perhaps TRBD2 (6 bases). The CDR3 has 15 residues. Germline assignment: CDR1 MNHEY and CDR2 SVGAGI. V was cut by 6 bases and J by 1 base, with 16 bases left in between. The CDR3 sequence is CASRSARGDSYEQYF. In nucleotides, the CDR3 is TGTGCCAGCAGAAGCGCTCGCGGGGATTCCTACGAGCAGTACTTC.

The V call is TRBV6-1, the J call TRBJ2-7; 7 positions agree with TRBD1. With 6 bases clipped from V and 4 bases from J, the junction kept 9 bases outside the gene matches. Germline CDR1 is MNHNS and CDR2 is SASEGT. The CDR3 has 14 amino acids. The chain's CDR3 is CASRNHRGSYEQYF. Written as DNA, the CDR3 is TGTGCCAGCAGAAATCACAGGGGTTCGTACGAGCAGTACTTC.

This chain connects TRBV11-2 to TRBJ1-3; TRBD1 is a possible D gene (5 bases). Looked up from germline, CDR1 is SGHAT and CDR2 is FQNNGV. CDR3 length: 15 amino acids. Trimming left V 5 bases short and J 0 bases short, with 11 bases between. CDR3 coding DNA: TGTGCCAGCAGCCGTGTGGGGGGCTCTGGAAACACCATATATTTT. Translation: CASSRVGGSGNTIYF.

This chain joins TRBV21-1 and TRBJ1-1. TRBV21-1 is a pseudogene locus. The CDR3 covers 16 residues. CDR3 sequence (DNA): TGTGCCAGCAGCAGGCGGGGGGGGAAATCGGACACTGAAGCTTTCTTT. The encoded protein is CASSRRGGKSDTEAFF.

J is TRBJ1-3 and V is TRBV15; D is unresolved. From germline, CDR1 is LNHNV and CDR2 YYDKDF (reference sequence). The CDR3 is 14 residues long. Deletions cut 0 bases from V and 8 bases from J, with 11 bases between. CDR3 in amino acids: CATSRDLGADTIYF. CDR3 nucleotides: TGTGCCACCAGCAGAGATCTAGGTGCCGACACCATATATTTT.

The chain combines TRBV19 with TRBJ1-1; D unclear. The CDR3 length is 12 residues. Trimming stripped 6 bases from V and 0 bases from J, with 5 bases between. Germline CDR1 LNHDA, CDR2 SQIVND (reference sequence). In DNA form, the CDR3 reads TGTGCCAGTAGCCAGTTGAACACTGAAGCTTTCTTT. It translates to CASSQLNTEAFF.

The J gene is TRBJ2-1, the V gene TRBV25-1; D unresolved. This CDR3 is built from 15 residues. Germline-derived CDR1 and CDR2 are MGHDK and SYGVNS. Between the trimmed V and J ends, which lost 5 bases and 2 bases, there was a span of 13 bases. CDR3 nucleotides: TGTGCCAGCAGTTCCCAGGTTTCAGCCTACAATGAGCAGTTCTTC. This sequence encodes CASSSQVSAYNEQFF. The full variable domain, its missing parts supplied by reference TRBV25-1 and TRBJ2-1, is EADIYQTPRYLVIGTGKKITLECSQTMGHDKMYWYQQDPGMELHLIHYSYGVNSTEKGDLSSESTVSRIRTEHFPLTLESARPSHTSQYLCASSSQVSAYNEQFFGPGTRLTVL.

The chain is built from TRBV11-2 and TRBJ1-2, with D perhaps matching TRBD1 (5 bases). Trimming removed 3 bases from V and 2 bases from J, with 16 bases in between. The CDR3 has 16 amino acids. Germline lookup yields CDR1 SGHAT and CDR2 FQNNGV. The CDR3 DNA sequence: TGTGCCAGCAGCTTGGACCCAACACAGGCGAACTATGGCTACACCTTC. Amino acid sequence: CASSLDPTQANYGYTF.

This clone appeared a few times. V usage is TRBV25-1 and J usage is TRBJ2-7; the D gene is possibly TRBD1 (6 bases). The CDR3 spans 14 residues. Germline assignment: CDR1 MGHDK and CDR2 SYGVNS. Trimming removed 1 base at V and 5 bases at J, with 12 bases between. The CDR3 spells CASSESAHRDEQYF. CDR3 in DNA: TGTGCCAGCAGTGAATCAGCTCACAGGGACGAGCAGTACTTC.

This clone is a singleton in its sample. Compared with germline, one end of the junction differs, possibly owing to a read error. The rearrangement uses TRBV19 and TRBJ2-5, with TRBD1 identical over 8 bases. The germline gives CDR1 LNHDA, CDR2 SQIVND (reference sequence). CDR3 length equals 16 residues. Here the CDR3 reads CASSIGTGGTEETQYF. In DNA form, the CDR3 reads TGTGCCAGTAGCATAGGGACAGGAGGAACCGAAGAGACCCAGTACTTC.

The chain recombines TRBV6-6 with TRBJ2-3; 8 nucleotides agree with TRBD2. After removal of 2 bases from V and 10 bases from J, the junction contained 11 bases not matched to a gene. Germline V gene data show CDR1 as MNHNY and CDR2 as SVGAGI (reference sequence). This CDR3 comprises 15 residues. CDR3 in amino acids: CASSYRAGGGWAQYF. DNA of the CDR3: TGTGCCAGCAGTTACCGCGCGGGAGGAGGTTGGGCGCAGTATTTT.